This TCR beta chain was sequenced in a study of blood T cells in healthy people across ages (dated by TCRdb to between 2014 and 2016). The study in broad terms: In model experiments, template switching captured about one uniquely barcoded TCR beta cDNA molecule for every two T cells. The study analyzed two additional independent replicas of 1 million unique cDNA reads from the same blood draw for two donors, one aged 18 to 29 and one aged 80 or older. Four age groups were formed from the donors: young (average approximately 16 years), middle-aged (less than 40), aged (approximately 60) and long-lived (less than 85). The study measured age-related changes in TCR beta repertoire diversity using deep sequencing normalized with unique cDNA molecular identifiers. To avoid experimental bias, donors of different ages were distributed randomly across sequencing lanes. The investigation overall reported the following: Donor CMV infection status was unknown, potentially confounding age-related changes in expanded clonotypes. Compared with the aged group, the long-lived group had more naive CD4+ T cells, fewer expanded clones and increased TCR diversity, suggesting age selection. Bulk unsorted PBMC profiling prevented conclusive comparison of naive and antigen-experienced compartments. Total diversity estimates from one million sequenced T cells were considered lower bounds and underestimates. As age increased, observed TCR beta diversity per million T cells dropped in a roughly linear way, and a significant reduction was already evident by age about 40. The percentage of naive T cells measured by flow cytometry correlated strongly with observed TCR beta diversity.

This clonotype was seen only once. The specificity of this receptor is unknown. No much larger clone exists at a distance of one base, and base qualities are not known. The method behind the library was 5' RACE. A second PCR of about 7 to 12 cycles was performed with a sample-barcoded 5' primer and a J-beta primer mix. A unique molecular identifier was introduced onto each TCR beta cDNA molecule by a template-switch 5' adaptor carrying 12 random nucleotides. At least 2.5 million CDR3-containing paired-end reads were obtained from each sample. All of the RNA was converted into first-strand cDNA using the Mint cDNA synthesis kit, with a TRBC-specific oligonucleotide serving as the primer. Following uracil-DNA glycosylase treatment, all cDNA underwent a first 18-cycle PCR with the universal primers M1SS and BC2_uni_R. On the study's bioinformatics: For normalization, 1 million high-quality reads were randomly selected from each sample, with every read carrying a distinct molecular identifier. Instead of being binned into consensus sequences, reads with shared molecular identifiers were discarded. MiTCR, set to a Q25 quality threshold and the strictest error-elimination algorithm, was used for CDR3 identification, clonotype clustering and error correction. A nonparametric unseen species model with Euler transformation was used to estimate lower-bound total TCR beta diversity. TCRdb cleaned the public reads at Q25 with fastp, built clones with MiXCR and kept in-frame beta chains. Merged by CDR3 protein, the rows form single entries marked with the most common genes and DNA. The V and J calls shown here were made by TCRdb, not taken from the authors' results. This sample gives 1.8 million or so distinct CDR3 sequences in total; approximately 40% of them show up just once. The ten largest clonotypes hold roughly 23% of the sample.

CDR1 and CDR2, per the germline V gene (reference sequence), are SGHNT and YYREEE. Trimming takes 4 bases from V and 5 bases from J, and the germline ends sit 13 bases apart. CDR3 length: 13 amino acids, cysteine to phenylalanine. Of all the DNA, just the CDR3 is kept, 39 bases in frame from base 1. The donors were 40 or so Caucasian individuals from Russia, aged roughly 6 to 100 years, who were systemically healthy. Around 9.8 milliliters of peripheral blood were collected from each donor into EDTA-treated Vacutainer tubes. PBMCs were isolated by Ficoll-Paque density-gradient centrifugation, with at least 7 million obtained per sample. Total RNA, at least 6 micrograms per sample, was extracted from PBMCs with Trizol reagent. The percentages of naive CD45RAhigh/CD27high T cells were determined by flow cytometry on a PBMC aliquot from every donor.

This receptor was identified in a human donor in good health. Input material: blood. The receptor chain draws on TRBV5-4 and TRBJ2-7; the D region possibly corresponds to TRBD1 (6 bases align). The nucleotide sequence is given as TGTGCCAGCAGCCGTGGGACATCTAACGAGCAGTACTTC. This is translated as CASSRGTSNEQYF.